This is a list of T cell receptor beta chains from one sample in a study of blood T cell repertoires in COVID-19. Sequencing used immunoSEQ multiplex PCR; TCRdb keeps in-frame clones, though not all of them. The sample lists around 260,000 clones, approximately 89% occurring once. The sequenced sample was peripheral blood. The receptors were sampled from a woman aged 70-85 years with COVID-19, enrolled during active disease. CDR3s leave out the opening cysteine and the closing phenylalanine or tryptophan.

cdr3_aa	v_call
ASSALEAGGKNTGELF	TRBV6-1
ASSLVPGNYGYT	TRBV7-2
ASSLGQGIGYT	TRBV7-2
ASSLGPPDTQY	TRBV11-3
ASSLLLAGVGEQY	TRBV5-8
ASKTGGTEPQH	TRBV28
ASSPLDRTGKLF	TRBV28
ASSSPGLAGVRGDEQF	TRBV5-4
ASSYSGRASDEQY	TRBV6-2/TRBV6-3
ASSEQGVVNQPQH	TRBV2
ASSLEAVNSPLH	TRBV5-1
ASSSVNSYEQY	TRBV28
ASSAPGGLRDRRDNEQF	TRBV21-1
ASSWREGTNEQF	TRBV2
ATSRDTGSYEQY	TRBV15
ASATPSGAYNEQF	TRBV3-1/TRBV3-2